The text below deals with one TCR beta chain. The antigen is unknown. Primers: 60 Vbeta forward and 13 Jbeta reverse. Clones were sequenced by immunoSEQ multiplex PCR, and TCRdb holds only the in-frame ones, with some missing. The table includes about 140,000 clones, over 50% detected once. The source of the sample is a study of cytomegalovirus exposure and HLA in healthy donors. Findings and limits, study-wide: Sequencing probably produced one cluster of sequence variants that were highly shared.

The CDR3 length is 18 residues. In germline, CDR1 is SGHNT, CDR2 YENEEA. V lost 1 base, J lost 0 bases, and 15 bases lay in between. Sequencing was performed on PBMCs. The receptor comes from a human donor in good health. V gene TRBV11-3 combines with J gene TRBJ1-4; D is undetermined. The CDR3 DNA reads TGTGCCAGCAGCTTAGGTTGGCCCGAGGCCCCAACTAATGAAAAACTGTTTTTT. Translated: CASSLGWPEAPTNEKLFF.